The 13 T cell receptor beta chains presented below share a single source sample, sequenced in a study of blood T cell repertoires in COVID-19. Data came from immunoSEQ multiplex PCR; TCRdb stores just in-frame clones and leaves some out. The repertoire includes over 55,000 clones, 87% of them detected once, and 19% sits in the top ten. Sequenced: peripheral blood. The receptors derive from a woman at least 80 years old with acute or convalescent COVID-19.

This clone is termed medium-sized (0.01 to 0.1%). The rearrangement uses TRBV6-2 or TRBV6-3 and TRBJ2-1; 12 bases fit TRBD2. This CDR3 has 17 residues. Germline CDR1 MNHEY, CDR2 SVGEGT. V shed 0 bases, J shed 12 bases, and the junction held 12 bases outside the gene matches. In nucleotides, the CDR3 is TGTGCCAGCAGTTACTCGAGTACCCTAGCGGGAGGGGGACGGCAGTTCTTC. The encoded protein is CASSYSSTLAGGGRQFF.

The chain is built from TRBV5-1 and TRBJ2-3; 9 bases match TRBD1. CDR1 and CDR2 (germline): SGHRS, YFSETQ. The CDR3 loop spans 15 amino acids. Trimming cost V 0 bases and J 2 bases; bases outside gene matches: 1. Here the CDR3 reads CASSLEQGATDTQYF. In DNA form, the CDR3 reads TGCGCCAGCAGCTTGGAACAGGGGGCCACAGATACGCAGTATTTT.

V gene TRBV6-1 combines with J gene TRBJ1-2; D is undetermined. V dropped 1 base and J dropped 7 bases, with 10 bases sitting between them. CDR3 length: 13 residues. Germline lookup yields CDR1 MNHNS and CDR2 SASEGT. The CDR3 nucleotides are TGTGCCAGCAGTGAAGGTAGTTGGAGTGGCTACACCTTC. This translates into CASSEGSWSGYTF.

This chain links TRBV7-6 with TRBJ1-1; D is uncertain. With 4 bases removed from V and 5 bases from J, the gap between germline ends came to 5 bases. The germline V gene encodes CDR1 SGHVS and CDR2 FNYEAQ. The CDR3 is 11 residues long. CDR3 residues: CASSSRTEAFF. DNA of the CDR3: TGTGCCAGCAGCTCTAGAACTGAAGCTTTCTTT.

The gene calls are TRBV3-1 (or the pseudogene TRBV3-2) and TRBJ1-1, with D possibly matching TRBD1 (6 bases). The CDR3 spans 12 residues. Germline V gene data show CDR1 as LGHDT and CDR2 as YNNKEL (reference sequence). V was clipped by 4 bases and J by 8 bases, with 11 bases between them. The CDR3 reads CASSLNRAEAFF. The CDR3 DNA follows: TGTGCCAGCAGCCTCAACAGGGCGGAAGCTTTCTTT.

The chain carries TRBV28 and TRBJ2-3; 7 bases are shared with TRBD1. Trimming took 9 bases from V and 5 from J; bases not matched to a gene: 11. Germline CDR1 and CDR2: MDHEN and SYDVKM. CDR3 length equals 14 residues. CDR3 sequence: CASPGQPTGDTQYF. DNA for the CDR3: TGTGCCAGTCCGGGACAGCCCACAGGAGATACGCAGTATTTT.

This chain uses TRBV6-4 with TRBJ2-5; 8 nucleotides line up with TRBD2. V dropped 9 bases and J dropped 6; count of bases not matched to a gene: 15. CDR3 length equals 15 residues. Germline V CDR1 and CDR2: MRHNA, SNTAGT. The CDR3 loop is CASPRREGQKKTQYF. Here the CDR3 DNA reads TGTGCCAGTCCACGACGGGAGGGCCAAAAGAAGACCCAGTACTTC.

The V and J genes are TRBV10-3 and TRBJ1-3; D gene unclear. The CDR3 extends over 13 amino acids. CDR1 and CDR2 (germline): ENHRY, SYGVKD. Between the trimmed V and J ends, which lost 10 bases and 3 bases, there was a span of 13 bases. CDR3 protein: CATLLSGGNTIYF. The CDR3 DNA reads as TGTGCCACCCTCCTGTCGGGTGGAAACACCATATATTTT.

V gene TRBV7-2 combines with J gene TRBJ2-7; D may be TRBD2 (6 bases). This CDR3 has 15 amino acids. V lost 1 base, J lost 3 bases, and 13 bases lay in between. The germline V gene encodes CDR1 SGHTA and CDR2 FQGNSA. The chain's CDR3 is CASSLGPSVSYEQYF. In DNA form, the CDR3 reads TGTGCCAGCAGCTTAGGCCCTAGCGTCAGCTACGAGCAGTACTTC.

The chain is built from TRBV6-5 and TRBJ1-5; D remains ambiguous. V lost 2 bases to trimming and J lost 0 bases, with 8 bases between them. There are 15 residues in the CDR3. CDR1 and CDR2 from the germline V gene are MNHEY and SVGAGI. The CDR3 here is CASSYRGGSNQPQHF. The DNA for the CDR3 is TGTGCCAGCAGTTACCGAGGTGGTAGCAATCAGCCCCAGCATTTT.

The chain is built from TRBV5-1 and TRBJ1-2; D unresolved. CDR1 and CDR2 (germline): SGHRS, YFSETQ. CDR3 length: 15 amino acids. The V and J ends lost 0 bases and 4 bases respectively, with 13 bases between them. Here the CDR3 DNA reads TGCGCCAGCAGCTTGGCCTCTGGGAGCGGCTATGGCTACACCTTC. Encoded protein: CASSLASGSGYGYTF.

The chain uses TRBV19 and TRBJ2-3; TRBD2 agrees at 9 bases. The CDR3 covers 15 residues. Germline CDR1 and CDR2: LNHDA and SQIVND (reference sequence). With 4 bases clipped from V and 6 bases from J, the junction kept 8 bases outside the gene matches. The CDR3 region has the DNA TGTGCCAGTAGTAAGACTAGCGGACTCAGCGATACGCAGTATTTT. Residues: CASSKTSGLSDTQYF.

This chain connects TRBV6-2 or TRBV6-3 to TRBJ2-1; 7 bases map to TRBD2. The CDR3 is made up of 14 amino acids. J was trimmed by 5 bases and V by 1 base; bases with no gene match: 2. Germline loops: CDR1 MNHEY, CDR2 SVGEGT. The CDR3 spells CASSYWRGNNEQFF. For the CDR3, the DNA is TGTGCCAGCAGTTACTGGCGGGGGAACAATGAGCAGTTCTTC.